This T cell receptor beta chain emerged from a study of T cell changes during pregnancy in multiple sclerosis. V shed 2 bases, J shed 7 bases, and the junction held 0 bases outside the gene matches. The CDR3 extends over 12 amino acids. In germline, CDR1 is MNHEY, CDR2 SMNVEV (reference sequence). Sequenced by immunoSEQ multiplex PCR; TCRdb stores in-frame clones only, minus some. The table records 55,000 to 70,000 clones, roughly 92% of them present only once. The sequence was collected from a female donor in good health, enrolled as a control in a pregnancy study. The sample in question was CD8+ T cells from peripheral blood mononuclear cells, obtained in the third trimester of pregnancy. The chain carries TRBV27 and TRBJ2-7; TRBD2 aligns across 9 bases. The CDR3 DNA reads as TGTGCCAGCAGTTTAGCGGGAGGGGAGCAGTACTTC. This gives the protein CASSLAGGEQYF.